The clone carrying this TCR beta chain was picked up many times. Construction of the TCR beta libraries employed iRepertoire HTBI primers in conjunction with Arm-PCR of CDR3 regions. MiXCR, applied by TCRdb to the multiplex PCR reads, yields one record per CDR3 protein. Of roughly 400,000 distinct CDR3 sequences listed, about 17% were seen once; the top ten hold about 25%. Time point defined: newly diagnosed GD, antithyroid drugs for less than 3 months. RNA from PBMCs was the source of the TCR library. EDTA tubes were used for drawing 8.5 to 9 milliliters of peripheral blood. This record belongs to a study of regulatory T cells in long-lasting Graves disease. The length of the CDR3 is 14 residues. Germline V gives CDR1 SGHAT, CDR2 FQNNGV. V gave up 1 base and J gave up 6 bases, with 10 bases separating them. The sample also formed part of further work on T cells in Graves' hyperthyroidism and ophthalmopathy.

This sample comprised peripheral blood mononuclear cells (PBMCs), obtained at new diagnosis, from a patient treated with antithyroid drugs. The sequence was collected from a woman between 18 and 30 years old with Graves disease. This chain joins TRBV11-2 and TRBJ2-1, with D possibly being TRBD1 or TRBD2 (5 bases each). CDR3 sequence reads: CASSLGGPINEQFF. The CDR3 bases are TGTGCCAGCAGCTTAGGGGGACCAATCAATGAGCAGTTCTTC. Full variable domain (remainder filled in from reference TRBV11-2 and TRBJ2-1): EAGVAQSPRYKIIEKRQSVAFWCNPISGHATLYWYQQILGQGPKLLIQFQNNGVVDDSQLPKDRFSAERLKGVDSTLKIQPAKLEDSAVYLCASSLGGPINEQFFGPGTRLTVL.